These T cell receptor beta chains were read from a single sample in a study of graft-versus-host responses after intestinal transplantation. The assay was immunoSEQ multiplex PCR, and TCRdb's table has in-frame clones only and misses some. Found here are about 2,200 clones, roughly 38% of them singletons; the top ten hold 31%. This specimen consisted of alloreactive CD8+ T cells from a mixed lymphocyte reaction culture, obtained before transplantation. These receptors came from a human patient who was an organ donor for intestinal transplantation. CDR3s include the opening cysteine and the closing phenylalanine or tryptophan. A D gene is named only where the DNA matches it firmly. Size is omitted from some rows. Given values are once, few, many or a class for expanded clones.

size,D,J,V,CDR3,DNA
.,TRBD1,TRBJ1-2,TRBV27,CASSLDRDNYGYTF,TGTGCCAGCAGTTTAGACAGGGACAATTATGGCTACACCTTC
few,.,TRBJ2-1,TRBV5-6,CASRLGVGRNEQFF,TGTGCCAGCAGGTTGGGGGTGGGGCGTAATGAGCAGTTCTTC
few,TRBD2,TRBJ2-1,TRBV6-5,CASSYSNNAGGNEQFF,TGTGCCAGCAGTTACTCGAATAACGCGGGGGGCAATGAGCAGTTCTTC
few,.,TRBJ1-2,TRBV13,CASSEGLGEPPAGYTF,TGTGCCAGCAGTGAAGGTCTTGGGGAACCGCCTGCGGGCTACACCTTC
.,.,TRBJ1-2,TRBV7-8,CASGPTGLLGTF,TGTGCCAGCGGGCCAACGGGGCTGTTAGGTACCTTC
.,.,TRBJ1-2,TRBV28,CASSQTHRDTYYGYTF,TGTGCCAGCAGTCAGACTCACCGGGACACCTACTATGGCTACACCTTC
.,.,TRBJ1-2,TRBV6-1,CASSVGVDYGYTF,TGTGCCAGCAGTGTGGGGGTCGACTATGGCTACACCTTC
large,.,TRBJ1-6,TRBV7-2,CASVPARGSPLHF,TGTGCCAGCGTACCCGCCAGGGGTTCACCCCTCCACTTT
few,TRBD2,TRBJ2-7,TRBV6-5,CASSYSGGSYEQYF,TGTGCCAGCAGTTATAGCGGGGGATCCTACGAGCAGTACTTC
.,TRBD2,TRBJ2-1,TRBV11-2,CASSRSGGAGNEQFF,TGTGCCAGCAGCCGAAGCGGGGGGGCTGGTAATGAGCAGTTCTTC
.,.,TRBJ2-1,TRBV5-1,CASSFGSYNEQFF,TGCGCCAGCAGCTTTGGCTCCTACAATGAGCAGTTCTTC
few,TRBD1,TRBJ1-5,TRBV11-2,CASSLEGEQGMVMHQPQHF,TGTGCCAGCAGCTTAGAAGGGGAACAGGGGATGGTAATGCATCAGCCCCAGCATTTT
.,.,TRBJ1-2,TRBV4-1,CASSQVAVVVGYTF,TGCGCCAGCAGCCAAGTAGCCGTCGTTGTGGGCTACACCTTC
.,.,TRBJ1-5,TRBV27,CASSLGGAQPQHF,TGTGCCAGCAGTTTAGGGGGGGCTCAGCCCCAGCATTTT
large,.,TRBJ2-7,TRBV5-5,CASSLVRRGSSDEQYF,TGTGCCAGCAGCTTGGTTAGAAGGGGCTCTAGCGACGAGCAGTACTTC
.,.,TRBJ1-6,TRBV2,CASTRGYSPLHF,TGTGCCAGCACAAGGGGGTATTCACCCCTCCACTTT
.,.,TRBJ2-5,TRBV6-5,CASSVLGSGETQYF,TGTGCCAGCAGTGTACTCGGAAGCGGAGAGACCCAGTACTTC
.,TRBD1,TRBJ2-7,TRBV5-1,CASSAGTGGLEQYF,TGCGCCAGCAGCGCGGGGACAGGGGGTCTCGAGCAGTACTTC
.,.,TRBJ1-1,TRBV6-5,CASRGTNSEAFF,TGTGCCAGCAGGGGGACGAACAGCGAAGCTTTCTTT
.,TRBD1,TRBJ2-1,TRBV27,CASSTPGTGRKGEQFF,TGTGCCAGCAGTACCCCCGGGACAGGGAGGAAGGGTGAGCAGTTCTTC
medium-sized,.,TRBJ1-1,TRBV7-6,CASSLAGDTEAFF,TGTGCCAGCAGCTTAGCAGGGGACACTGAAGCTTTCTTT
few,.,TRBJ1-2,TRBV4-3,CASSQLSRDTDGYTF,TGCGCCAGCAGCCAATTGTCCCGGGACACGGACGGCTACACCTTC
few,.,TRBJ2-5,TRBV2,CASSEWAEETQYF,TGTGCCAGCAGTGAATGGGCCGAGGAGACCCAGTACTTC
few,.,TRBJ1-1,TRBV5-1,CASSMGFGNTEAFF,TGCGCCAGCAGCATGGGGTTTGGTAACACTGAAGCTTTCTTT
few,.,TRBJ1-6,TRBV7-3,CASSLSGLLENSPLHF,TGTGCCAGCAGCTTAAGTGGATTATTAGAAAATTCACCCCTCCACTTT
medium-sized,.,TRBJ2-5,TRBV5-1,CASSLAGAETQYF,TGCGCCAGCAGCTTGGCGGGGGCGGAGACCCAGTACTTC
.,.,TRBJ2-3,TRBV2,CASSHTDTQYF,TGTGCCAGCAGCCACACCGATACGCAGTATTTT
.,.,TRBJ1-1,TRBV6-5,CASSGRSEGDEAFF,TGTGCCAGCAGTGGAAGGTCGGAGGGGGATGAAGCTTTCTTT
.,.,TRBJ1-1,TRBV5-8,CASSLVAGWNTEAFF,TGTGCCAGCAGCTTGGTCGCAGGGTGGAACACTGAAGCTTTCTTT
.,.,TRBJ2-2,TRBV6-5,CASSYRDTSSGELFF,TGTGCCAGCAGTTACCGGGATACATCTAGCGGGGAGCTGTTTTTT
few,TRBD1,TRBJ1-2,TRBV7-3,CASSETTGYYGYTF,TGTGCCAGCAGCGAGACGACAGGGTACTATGGCTACACCTTC
.,TRBD1,TRBJ2-6,TRBV2,CASSRSRDRTSSGANVLTF,TGTGCCAGCAGCCGCTCCCGGGACAGAACCTCCTCTGGGGCCAACGTCCTGACTTTC
.,.,TRBJ2-1,TRBV11-2,CASSPSRGNEQFF,TGTGCCAGCAGCCCCTCCCGGGGGAATGAGCAGTTCTTC
.,.,TRBJ1-5,TRBV28,CASSFGRGGNQPQHF,TGTGCCAGCAGTTTTGGTAGGGGGGGCAATCAGCCCCAGCATTTT
.,.,TRBJ2-7,TRBV7-2,CASSSVGITYEQYF,TGTGCCAGCAGCTCGGTCGGGATTACCTACGAGCAGTACTTC
.,.,TRBJ1-6,TRBV5-6,CASSAGDSYNSPLHF,TGTGCCAGCAGCGCAGGGGATTCCTATAATTCACCCCTCCACTTT
.,.,TRBJ2-1,TRBV4-1,CASRDLGVNEQFF,TGTGCCAGCAGGGATTTGGGGGTCAATGAGCAGTTCTTC
.,TRBD1,TRBJ1-2,TRBV4-1,CASSPRQGIDYGYTF,TGCGCCAGCAGCCCACGACAGGGGATTGACTATGGCTACACCTTC